These T cell receptor beta chains were read from a single sample in a study of beta chain features in type 1 diabetes. Produced via immunoSEQ multiplex PCR; TCRdb's table is partial and in-frame only. The sample lists some 220,000 clones; about a tenth were seen once. Sequenced sample: central memory CD4+ T cells from blood. The receptors were gathered from a man aged 18 to 35 in good health. The CDR3 runs from the conserved cysteine through the conserved F or W. Each record gives: J gene, D gene, clone size, V gene, CDR3 DNA, CDR3 protein. D genes are given only for firm matches. Rows give clone size only sometimes, using once, few, many, or a class for an expanded clone.

TRBJ2-7,-,-,TRBV20-1,TGCAGTGCTAGTAAGGCCTACGAGCAGTACTTC,CSASKAYEQYF
TRBJ1-1,-,few,TRBV29-1,TGCAGCGTTGCCGTCAGCCCGAACACTGAAGCTTTCTTT,CSVAVSPNTEAFF
TRBJ2-5,-,few,TRBV10-3,TGTGCCATCAGGGGACTGGAGGGGGAGACCCAGTACTTC,CAIRGLEGETQYF
TRBJ1-2,TRBD1,few,TRBV28,TGTGCCAGCAATACCCCCGGGACAGTTTCTCATGGCTACACCTTC,CASNTPGTVSHGYTF
TRBJ2-1,-,few,TRBV29-1,TGCAGCGTCCTCCTTCCTAGCTCGAGGAGCTCCTACAATGAGCAGTTCTTC,CSVLLPSSRSSYNEQFF
TRBJ2-6,-,many,TRBV6-6,TGTGCCACCCTCGGCGGGGACCCTGGGGCCAACGTCCTGACTTTC,CATLGGDPGANVLTF
TRBJ2-7,-,-,TRBV6-6,TGTGCCAGCAGTTACTCAGTGTACGAGCAGTACTTC,CASSYSVYEQYF
TRBJ2-5,TRBD2,-,TRBV4-1,TGCGCCAGCAGCCAAGGGATAGCGGGAGGGCAAGAGACCCAGTACTTC,CASSQGIAGGQETQYF
TRBJ2-2,-,-,TRBV30,TGTGCCTGCCCTCCTGAGGGACGGGAGAACACCGGGGAGCTGTTTTTT,CACPPEGRENTGELFF
TRBJ2-5,TRBD2,-,TRBV18,TGTGCCAGCTCACCCGCGGGGGGGATCCAAGAGACCCAGTACTTC,CASSPAGGIQETQYF
TRBJ2-6,-,-,TRBV19,TGTGCCAGTTCCCAGGTGATGGCCGGGGCCAACGTCCTGACTTTC,CASSQVMAGANVLTF
TRBJ1-5,-,few,TRBV18,TGTGCCAGCGCGTCCGGCCGGGGAGATAGCAATCAGCCCCAGCATTTT,CASASGRGDSNQPQHF
TRBJ2-1,TRBD2,-,TRBV11-2,TGTGCCAGCAGCTTAGAGCTTGTGACTAGCGGGAGAAATGAGCAGTTCTTC,CASSLELVTSGRNEQFF
TRBJ2-1,-,few,TRBV2,TGTGCCAGCAGTACCCTACTGGGCAATGAGCAGTTCTTC,CASSTLLGNEQFF
TRBJ2-1,-,-,TRBV5-8,TGTGCCAGCAGCTTGGGGCTAGCCCACTACAATGAGCAGTTCTTC,CASSLGLAHYNEQFF
TRBJ2-6,-,-,TRBV7-3,TGTGCCAGCAGCCTGGACGGTGGGGCCAACGTCCTGACTTTC,CASSLDGGANVLTF
TRBJ2-2,TRBD1,-,TRBV5-4,TGTGCCAGCAGCCTGTGGACAGGGTTCGGCGGGGAGCTGTTTTTT,CASSLWTGFGGELFF
TRBJ2-7,TRBD1,-,TRBV7-9,TGTGCCAGCAGCTTCTGGGGGACAGTTTACGAGCAGTACTTC,CASSFWGTVYEQYF
TRBJ2-2,-,few,TRBV5-1,TGCGCCAGCAGCCCGGGGCAGCTCTTGAACACCGGGGAGCTGTTTTTT,CASSPGQLLNTGELFF
TRBJ2-7,-,-,TRBV4-1,TGCGCCAGCAGCCAAAGGGCAGGCCTCTACGAGCAGTACTTC,CASSQRAGLYEQYF
TRBJ2-3,TRBD2,many,TRBV5-1,TGCGCCAGCAGCCCCGAGCGGGACCGGACAGATACGCAGTATTTT,CASSPERDRTDTQYF
TRBJ2-7,-,-,TRBV14,TGTGCCAGCAGCTCGGGACCTTCCTACGAGCAGTACTTC,CASSSGPSYEQYF
TRBJ2-5,-,-,TRBV20-1,TGCAGTGCTGAGATAGAAGAGACCCAGTACTTC,CSAEIEETQYF
TRBJ2-1,-,-,TRBV29-1,TGCAGCGTCGGACGGGGTAAGAGGGCTTGGGATGAGCAGTTCTTC,CSVGRGKRAWDEQFF
TRBJ2-5,-,-,TRBV6-1,TGTGCCAGCAGTGAAACCAGGGGCGAGACCCAGTACTTC,CASSETRGETQYF
TRBJ1-4,-,-,TRBV5-4,TGTGCCAGCAGCTTGGAAGGGAGGAACGGACGTGAAAAACTGTTTTTT,CASSLEGRNGREKLFF
TRBJ2-7,-,few,TRBV7-2,TGTGCCAGCAGCTTAGATGGCAGGGGCTACGAGCAGTACTTC,CASSLDGRGYEQYF
TRBJ1-2,-,-,TRBV29-1,TGCAGCGTTGCGGGGGGAATTGCGGACTATGGCTACACCTTC,CSVAGGIADYGYTF
TRBJ1-4,-,few,TRBV18,TGTGCCAGCTCACCGGACAGCCCCGCTCCTAATGAAAAACTGTTTTTT,CASSPDSPAPNEKLFF
TRBJ1-5,-,-,TRBV15,TGTGCCACCAGCACCGTTTATCAGCCCCAGCATTTT,CATSTVYQPQHF
TRBJ2-7,-,few,TRBV7-2,TGTGCCAGCAGCTTACAGGGCCCTTCCTACGAGCAGTACTTC,CASSLQGPSYEQYF
TRBJ2-7,-,-,TRBV5-1,TGCGCCAGCAGCACCTTGACAGCCGTCTACGAGCAGTACTTC,CASSTLTAVYEQYF
TRBJ1-5,-,-,TRBV12-5,TGTGCTAGTGGTTCAAGTCTTACAGAAAGCAATCAGCCCCAGCATTTT,CASGSSLTESNQPQHF
TRBJ2-7,-,few,TRBV29-1,TGCAGCGTTGTCCCACCTTCGGGCGAGCAGTACTTC,CSVVPPSGEQYF
TRBJ1-2,-,few,TRBV7-9,TGTGCCAGCAGCTTAAGGACAGACAGTGGCTACACCTTC,CASSLRTDSGYTF
TRBJ1-1,TRBD1,-,TRBV7-9,TGTGCCAGCAGCCGAGACAGGGGCACTGAAGCTTTCTTT,CASSRDRGTEAFF
TRBJ1-2,TRBD1,many,TRBV7-2,TGTGCCAGCAGCGACAGGGTTGGCTACACCTTC,CASSDRVGYTF
TRBJ2-1,TRBD1,few,TRBV19,TGTGCCAGTAGTACCACAGGGGATGAGCAGTTCTTC,CASSTTGDEQFF
TRBJ2-7,TRBD1,few,TRBV28,TGTGCCAGCACCACTCCGGGACAGGGCAACTCCTACGAGCAGTACTTC,CASTTPGQGNSYEQYF
TRBJ2-5,-,-,TRBV30,TGTGCCTGGAGTCAAGAACAGGGTGGGTCTAAAGAGACCCAGTACTTC,CAWSQEQGGSKETQYF
TRBJ2-1,TRBD2,few,TRBV7-8,TGTGCCAGCAGCGGGACTACATCGGGGGAGCAGTTCTTC,CASSGTTSGEQFF
TRBJ2-3,-,few,TRBV5-1,TGCGCCAGCAGCGGTTCAGGCACAGATACGCAGTATTTT,CASSGSGTDTQYF
TRBJ1-1,-,few,TRBV7-2,TGTGCCAGCAGCTTAGTGGGAAACACTGAAGCTTTCTTT,CASSLVGNTEAFF
TRBJ2-1,TRBD2,-,TRBV5-1,TGCGCCAGCAGCTTATACAGCGGGAGCATATACAATGAGCAGTTCTTC,CASSLYSGSIYNEQFF
TRBJ1-2,-,-,TRBV27,TGTGCCAGCAGTCCAAACCAGGGGCCGCCCGGGGGCTACACCTTC,CASSPNQGPPGGYTF
TRBJ2-3,-,few,TRBV30,TGTGCCTGGAGTCCCCGCACAGATACGCAGTATTTT,CAWSPRTDTQYF
TRBJ2-7,-,-,TRBV9,TGTGCCAGCAGCCCTCGAGAGGGGTCCTACGAGCAGTACTTC,CASSPREGSYEQYF
TRBJ2-3,-,-,TRBV7-2,TGTGCCAGCAGCGTCCAGGCTAGCACAGATACGCAGTATTTT,CASSVQASTDTQYF